This TCR beta chain was documented in a study of preoperative IRX-2 immunotherapy in early breast cancer. Sample treatment: preoperative locoregional IRX-2 cytokine immunotherapy. Samples came from a phase Ib trial of preoperative locoregional IRX-2 cytokine immunotherapy. Here immunoSEQ multiplex PCR was the method, and the copy in TCRdb shows in-frame clones only, minus some. Of about 98,000 clones in the sample, 70% to 90% are singletons; the top ten hold approximately 2%. This TCR was recovered from a human donor with breast cancer. The sequencing here drew on tumor tissue, taken after IRX-2 immunotherapy.

The CDR3 DNA sequence: TGTGCCAGCAGTTACTCGGGACAGAACTTAGGTGGCTACACCTTC. Encoded protein: CASSYSGQNLGGYTF. The chain couples TRBV6-8 to TRBJ1-2, with 7 bases aligning to TRBD1. V lost 0 bases to trimming and J lost 7 bases; unmatched junction nucleotides: 8. Germline V CDR1 and CDR2: MNHGY, SAAAGT. This CDR3 contains 15 residues.